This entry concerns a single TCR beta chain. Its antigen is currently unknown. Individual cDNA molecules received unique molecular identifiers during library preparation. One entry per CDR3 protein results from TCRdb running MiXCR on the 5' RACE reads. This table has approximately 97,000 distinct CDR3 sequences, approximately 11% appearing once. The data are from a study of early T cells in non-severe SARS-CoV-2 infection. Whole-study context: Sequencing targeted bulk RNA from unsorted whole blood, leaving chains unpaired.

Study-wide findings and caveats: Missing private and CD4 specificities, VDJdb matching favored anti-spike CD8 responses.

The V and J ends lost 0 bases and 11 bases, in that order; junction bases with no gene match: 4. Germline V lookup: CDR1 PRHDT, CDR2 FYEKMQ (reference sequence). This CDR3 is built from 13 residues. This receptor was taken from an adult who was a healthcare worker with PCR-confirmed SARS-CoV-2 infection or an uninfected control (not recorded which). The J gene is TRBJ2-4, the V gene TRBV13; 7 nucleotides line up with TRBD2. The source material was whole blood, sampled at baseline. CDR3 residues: CASSLGQRGLQYF. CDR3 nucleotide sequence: TGTGCCAGCAGCTTAGGCCAGCGGGGACTTCAGTACTTC.